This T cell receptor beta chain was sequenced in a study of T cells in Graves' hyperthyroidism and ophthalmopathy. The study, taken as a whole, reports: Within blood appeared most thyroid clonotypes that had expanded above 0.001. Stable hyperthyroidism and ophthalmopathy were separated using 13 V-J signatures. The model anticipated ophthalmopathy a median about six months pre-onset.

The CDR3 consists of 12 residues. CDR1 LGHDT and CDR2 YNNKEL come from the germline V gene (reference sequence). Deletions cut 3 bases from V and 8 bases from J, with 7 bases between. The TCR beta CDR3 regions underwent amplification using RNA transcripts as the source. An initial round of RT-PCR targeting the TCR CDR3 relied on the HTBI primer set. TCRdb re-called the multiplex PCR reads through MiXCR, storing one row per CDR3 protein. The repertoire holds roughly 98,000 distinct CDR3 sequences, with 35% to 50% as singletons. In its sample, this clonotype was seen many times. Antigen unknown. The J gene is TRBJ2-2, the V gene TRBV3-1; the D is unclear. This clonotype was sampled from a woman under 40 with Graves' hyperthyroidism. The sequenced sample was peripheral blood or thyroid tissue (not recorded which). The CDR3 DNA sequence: TGTGCCAGCAGCCATTATCCGGGGGAGCTGTTTTTT. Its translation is CASSHYPGELFF. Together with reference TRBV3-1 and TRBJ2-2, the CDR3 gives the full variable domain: DTAVSQTPKYLVTQMGNDKSIKCEQNLGHDTMYWYKQDSKKFLKIMFSYNNKELIINETVPNRFSPKSPDKAHLNLHINSLELGDSAVYFCASSHYPGELFFGEGSRLTVL.